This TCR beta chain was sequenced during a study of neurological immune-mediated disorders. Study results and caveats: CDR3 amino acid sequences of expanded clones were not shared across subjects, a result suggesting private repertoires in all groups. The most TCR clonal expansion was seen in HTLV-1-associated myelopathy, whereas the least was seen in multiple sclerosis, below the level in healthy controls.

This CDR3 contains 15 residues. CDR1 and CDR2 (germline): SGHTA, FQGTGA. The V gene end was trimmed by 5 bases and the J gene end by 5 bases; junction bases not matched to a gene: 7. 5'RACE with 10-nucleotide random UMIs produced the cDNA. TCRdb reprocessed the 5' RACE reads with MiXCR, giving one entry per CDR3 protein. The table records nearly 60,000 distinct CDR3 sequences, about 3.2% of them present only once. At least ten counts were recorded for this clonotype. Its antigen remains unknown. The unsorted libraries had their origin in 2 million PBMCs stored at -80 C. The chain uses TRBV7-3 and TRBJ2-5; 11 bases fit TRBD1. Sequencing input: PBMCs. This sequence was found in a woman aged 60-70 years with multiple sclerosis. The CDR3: CASSEDRGRGETQYF. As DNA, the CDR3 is TGTGCCAGCAGCGAGGACAGGGGGCGAGGGGAGACCCAGTACTTC.